This TCR beta chain was identified in a study of OX40 agonist ivuxolimab in advanced cancers. Background on the study: An agonistic anti-OX40 (CD134) antibody, ivuxolimab, was used to treat the patients. Findings and caveats of the study: Some patients who did not respond also had low normalized T-cell clonal expansion. Those patients achieving a partial response at 0.1-3.0 mg/kg showed among the lowest clonal expansion.

The timepoints at which blood was sampled were baseline, cycle 4 day 1, and cycle 7 day 1. The CDR3 consists of 12 residues. Germline-derived CDR1 and CDR2 are MNHNS and SASEGT. The assay was immunoSEQ multiplex PCR, and TCRdb's table has in-frame clones only and misses some. The data contain more than 70,000 clones, roughly nine tenths of them singletons. Regarding this clone: Its antigen is undetermined.

The receptor comes from an adult with an advanced solid tumor such as melanoma, head and neck, liver or kidney cancer. The chain uses TRBV6-1 and TRBJ2-5, with D possibly being TRBD2 (6 bases). The J call may be faulty, since TRBJ2-7 better matches the DNA end. The sample consisted of CD4+ or CD8+ T cells sorted from blood, taken in a trial of the OX40 agonist ivuxolimab. The CDR3 coding sequence is TGTGCCATACTAGCAATTCCCTACGAGCAGTACTTC. This encodes CAILAIPYEQYF.